The 5 T cell receptor beta chains reported below all come from one sample, sequenced in a study of regulatory T cells in long-lasting Graves disease. CDR3 regions were amplified by Arm-PCR using iRepertoire HTBI primers to build TCR beta libraries. Using its own MiXCR run on the multiplex PCR reads, TCRdb lists one record per CDR3 protein. The sample consists of around 500,000 distinct CDR3 sequences, about 16% of them appearing once. Time point: newly diagnosed GD, antithyroid drugs for less than 3 months. RNA isolated from PBMCs was used to make the TCR library. This same sample was also taken into another study, of T cells in Graves' hyperthyroidism and ophthalmopathy.

The sequenced sample was peripheral blood mononuclear cells (PBMCs), obtained at new diagnosis, from a patient treated with antithyroid drugs. The receptor source for this set is a woman aged 35-65 years with Graves disease.

The CDR3 bases are TGTGCCAGCAGCTTAAAAAGAGGGGGCCAAGAGACCCAGTACTTC. This sequence encodes CASSLKRGGQETQYF. This chain connects TRBV7-9 to TRBJ2-5, with D perhaps matching TRBD1 (6 bases). Trimming removed 2 bases at V and 1 base at J, with 11 bases between. The CDR3 is made up of 15 amino acids. Germline assignment: CDR1 SEHNR and CDR2 FQNEAQ (reference sequence).

In this sample, this clonotype turned up many times. The gene calls are TRBV6-1 and TRBJ2-7, with 7 nucleotides matching TRBD1. The J segment lost 0 bases and the V segment lost 8 bases, leaving 10 bases of the junction unmatched. Germline CDR1 is MNHNS and CDR2 is SASEGT. The CDR3 runs 15 residues. The CDR3 spells CASHETGVFSYEQYF. Written as DNA, the CDR3 is TGTGCCAGCCACGAAACAGGGGTATTCTCCTACGAGCAGTACTTC.

In this sample, this clonotype turned up a few times. The rearrangement uses TRBV4-2 and TRBJ2-3; D possibly matches TRBD1 or TRBD2 (5 bases each). The ends were cut back, 0 bases at V and 6 bases at J, with 16 bases in the middle. The CDR3 is 16 amino acids. Germline assignment: CDR1 LGHNA and CDR2 YNFKEQ. CDR3 sequence: CASSQESVREGDTQYF. The CDR3 DNA sequence: TGTGCCAGCAGCCAAGAAAGTGTCCGTGAGGGGGATACGCAGTATTTT.

V and J are TRBV18 and TRBJ2-1, with D perhaps given as TRBD1 or TRBD2 (5 bases each). V lost 1 base and J lost 6, with 7 bases in between. The CDR3 loop spans 13 amino acids. The germline V gene encodes CDR1 KGHSH and CDR2 LQKENI. The CDR3 loop reads CASSPLGTNEQFF. CDR3 in DNA: TGTGCCAGCTCACCACTCGGGACCAATGAGCAGTTCTTC.

The chain uses TRBV2 and TRBJ2-1; perhaps TRBD1 as D (7 bases). The CDR3 spans 15 residues. The germline V gene encodes CDR1 SNHLY and CDR2 FYNNEI. V dropped 3 bases and J dropped 4 bases, with 13 bases sitting between them. The CDR3 bases are TGTGCCAGCAGTGAGGGGCAGGGGGGATACAATGAGCAGTTCTTC. This gives the protein CASSEGQGGYNEQFF.